This T cell receptor (beta chain) emerged from a study of blood T cell repertoires in COVID-19. Across the whole study: Sites in the United States, Italy and Spain provided acute and convalescent COVID-19 samples. PBMCs, B-cell-depleted T cells, or T cells were the source of the cDNA or gDNA that made up the material.

Per the original data handling: Reference gene primers were amplified, and this amplification served to estimate nucleated cell counts. Using immunoSEQ multiplex PCR, the repertoire was profiled, and TCRdb retains in-frame clones only, with some absent. The V and J calls and the clone size are those of that table, but D and trimming were determined from the DNA. This table has around 70,000 clones, about 89% appearing once. The ends were cut back, 4 bases at V and 0 bases at J, with 23 bases in the middle. The CDR3 runs to 19 residues. Germline V gene data show CDR1 as SNHLY and CDR2 as FYNNEI. The chain has TRBV2 and TRBJ2-3, with D possibly being TRBD2 (7 bases). The source of this sequence is a human donor in a cohort sampled during active COVID-19. Sequenced material: peripheral blood. CDR3 region: CASSALRGTAGVSTDTQYF. The CDR3 region has the DNA TGTGCCAGCAGTGCCCTGAGGGGGACGGCGGGGGTGAGCACAGATACGCAGTATTTT.